These T cell receptor beta chains were read from a single sample in a study of CD8+ T cells in alopecia areata. Only in-frame clones appear in the TCRdb table, and some are missing; sequencing was by immunoSEQ multiplex PCR. The sample carries 190,000 or so clones, 58% recorded once. Sequences were derived from CD4+ T cells sorted from blood, sampled at week 24, from a patient treated with tofacitinib. All receptors come from a human donor with alopecia areata. The CDR3 runs from the conserved cysteine through the conserved F or W. The D gene is left open where the match is weak. Only part of the rows carry a size: once, few, many, or a class if the clone is expanded.

>14|TRBJ2-2|-|-|TRBV6-4
CASSVQTNTGELFF
TGTGCCAGCAGTGTTCAGACGAACACCGGGGAGCTGTTTTTT
>14|TRBJ2-5|-|few|TRBV9
CASSKAAIHETQYF
TGTGCCAGCAGCAAAGCAGCCATCCACGAGACCCAGTACTTC
>14|TRBJ2-1|-|few|TRBV5-1
CASSLESYSNEQFF
TGCGCCAGCAGCCTGGAGTCCTATTCCAATGAGCAGTTCTTC
>13|TRBJ1-5|-|-|TRBV2
CASRDISNQPQHF
TGTGCCAGCAGGGACATTTCCAATCAGCCCCAGCATTTT
>15|TRBJ2-7|TRBD2|-|TRBV7-2
CASSLGRDYPYEQYF
TGTGCCAGCAGCTTAGGCCGGGACTACCCCTACGAGCAGTACTTC
>12|TRBJ1-1|-|-|TRBV15
CATSREGGGTFF
TGTGCCACCAGCAGGGAGGGAGGGGGGACTTTCTTT
>12|TRBJ1-2|-|-|TRBV28
CASRGGGYGYTF
TGTGCCAGCAGGGGGGGTGGCTATGGCTACACCTTC
>15|TRBJ2-1|TRBD2|-|TRBV10-2
CASSESLAGYNEQFF
TGCGCCAGCAGTGAGAGCCTAGCGGGTTACAATGAGCAGTTCTTC
>14|TRBJ1-5|-|-|TRBV28
CASSLGTASQPQHF
TGTGCCAGCAGTTTAGGTACAGCATCCCAGCCCCAGCATTTT
>15|TRBJ2-7|-|few|TRBV5-1
CASSLMWETSYEQYF
TGCGCCAGCAGCTTGATGTGGGAGACATCCTACGAGCAGTACTTC
>15|TRBJ2-7|-|-|TRBV4-3
CASSQAVTEAYEQYF
TGCGCCAGCAGCCAAGCCGTGACAGAGGCCTACGAGCAGTACTTC
>13|TRBJ1-1|-|few|TRBV2
CASSLGENTEAFF
TGTGCCAGCAGTCTCGGGGAGAACACTGAAGCTTTCTTT
>13|TRBJ2-5|-|few|TRBV28
CASSRTAQETQYF
TGTGCCAGCAGTCGGACAGCCCAAGAGACCCAGTACTTC
>12|TRBJ2-7|-|-|TRBV7-6
CASSMQAGEQYF
TGTGCCAGCAGCATGCAGGCAGGGGAGCAGTACTTC
>14|TRBJ1-2|TRBD1|-|TRBV10-3
CAISESGQTLGYTF
TGTGCCATCAGTGAGTCGGGACAGACCCTTGGCTACACCTTC
>15|TRBJ2-7|-|once|TRBV4-2
CASSPGTTSSYEQYF
TGTGCCAGCAGTCCCGGGACAACCAGCTCCTACGAGCAGTACTTC
>14|TRBJ2-7|TRBD2|-|TRBV5-1
CASKELAGDYEQYF
TGCGCCAGCAAGGAGCTAGCGGGAGATTACGAGCAGTACTTC
>13|TRBJ1-2|-|few|TRBV7-2
CASSLAAGRGYTF
TGTGCCAGCAGCTTAGCGGCAGGGAGGGGCTACACCTTC
>14|TRBJ2-3|-|-|TRBV29-1
CSVVQTGLTDTQYF
TGCAGCGTCGTCCAGACAGGCCTCACAGATACGCAGTATTTT
>17|TRBJ2-5|TRBD2|-|TRBV29-1
CSVEGPPSGGAVETQYF
TGCAGCGTTGAAGGGCCTCCTAGCGGGGGGGCCGTGGAGACCCAGTACTTC
>15|TRBJ2-4|-|-|TRBV29-1
CSVEARDWYENIQYF
TGCAGCGTTGAAGCTCGAGACTGGTACGAAAACATTCAGTACTTC
>12|TRBJ2-7|-|-|TRBV2
CASSTEGYEQYF
TGTGCCAGCAGTACCGAGGGCTACGAGCAGTACTTC
>13|TRBJ2-5|-|-|TRBV11-3
CASSFRGWETQYF
TGTGCCAGCAGCTTCAGGGGATGGGAGACCCAGTACTTC
>15|TRBJ1-2|TRBD1|-|TRBV27
CASSIGTGGNYGYTF
TGTGCCAGCAGTATCGGGACAGGGGGCAACTATGGCTACACCTTC
>14|TRBJ1-4|-|-|TRBV5-1
CASSFTEINEKLFF
TGCGCCAGCAGCTTCACAGAGATTAATGAAAAACTGTTTTTT
>14|TRBJ1-5|TRBD1|-|TRBV28
CASSTRQGSQPQHF
TGTGCCAGCAGTACCCGACAGGGAAGCCAGCCCCAGCATTTT
>14|TRBJ2-5|TRBD1|-|TRBV5-1
CASSSGQGLETQYF
TGCGCCAGCAGCTCAGGACAGGGTTTGGAGACCCAGTACTTC
>13|TRBJ1-1|-|few|TRBV29-1
CSVVGGGGTEAFF
TGCAGCGTTGTTGGGGGTGGAGGGACTGAAGCTTTCTTT
>15|TRBJ1-2|TRBD1|few|TRBV30
CAWSPAGTGVNGYTF
TGTGCCTGGAGCCCAGCCGGGACAGGGGTAAATGGCTACACCTTC
>16|TRBJ1-4|TRBD1|-|TRBV4-1
CASSQGTGALQRKLFF
TGCGCCAGCAGCCAAGGGACAGGGGCCCTCCAGAGAAAACTGTTTTTT
>11|TRBJ2-2|-|-|TRBV2
CASTLAGELFF
TGTGCCAGCACCCTTGCCGGGGAGCTGTTTTTT
>13|TRBJ1-1|-|-|TRBV23-1
CASTRAVKFGAFF
TGCGCCAGCACCCGGGCGGTAAAATTCGGAGCTTTCTTT
>13|TRBJ1-1|TRBD1|-|TRBV28
CASSWTGQTEAFF
TGTGCCAGCAGCTGGACAGGGCAAACTGAAGCTTTCTTT
>11|TRBJ2-7|TRBD1|-|TRBV11-1
CASSNRDRVDF
TGTGCCAGCAGCAACCGGGACAGGGTCGACTTC
>13|TRBJ1-1|-|-|TRBV5-1
CASSLETIGGAFF
TGCGCCAGCAGCTTGGAGACAATTGGTGGAGCTTTCTTT
>13|TRBJ1-4|-|-|TRBV27
CASSFWGDEKLFF
TGTGCCAGCAGTTTTTGGGGAGATGAAAAACTGTTTTTT
>13|TRBJ2-7|-|-|TRBV28
CASSLLTRDEQYF
TGTGCCAGCAGTCTACTTACAAGGGACGAGCAGTACTTC
>13|TRBJ1-5|-|-|TRBV30
CAWSVQPRQPQHF
TGTGCCTGGAGTGTACAGCCCCGGCAGCCCCAGCATTTT
>16|TRBJ2-1|-|-|TRBV5-4
CASSLAVGGRAVEQFF
TGTGCCAGCAGCTTGGCCGTGGGGGGGCGAGCGGTTGAGCAGTTCTTC
>17|TRBJ1-5|-|few|TRBV19
CASSFPQDIGSNQPQHF
TGTGCCAGTAGTTTTCCGCAGGATATTGGGAGCAATCAGCCCCAGCATTTT
>14|TRBJ1-2|-|-|TRBV4-3
CASSQERINYGYTF
TGCGCCAGCAGCCAAGAAAGAATCAACTATGGCTACACCTTC
>14|TRBJ2-1|TRBD1|-|TRBV5-1
CASSPGTGWNEQFF
TGCGCCAGCAGCCCCGGGACAGGGTGGAATGAGCAGTTCTTC
>15|TRBJ2-3|TRBD2|many|TRBV9
CASSRGSGGTDTQYF
TGTGCCAGCAGCCGAGGGAGCGGGGGGACAGATACGCAGTATTTT
>16|TRBJ2-5|TRBD2|-|TRBV6-5
CASSYSTSGGQETQYF
TGTGCCAGCAGTTACTCGACTAGCGGGGGTCAAGAGACCCAGTACTTC
>16|TRBJ2-3|-|-|TRBV27
CASSLAGKQPRDTQYF
TGTGCCAGCAGTTTAGCGGGAAAGCAACCTAGAGATACGCAGTATTTT
>15|TRBJ1-2|-|-|TRBV6-6
CASSSTTTTNYGYTF
TGTGCCAGCAGTTCGACGACTACAACTAACTATGGCTACACCTTC
>15|TRBJ1-1|-|few|TRBV29-1
CSVHTRGRMNTEAFF
TGCAGCGTCCACACTCGGGGACGGATGAACACTGAAGCTTTCTTT
>15|TRBJ2-7|-|many|TRBV10-3
CASSAQGSGSYEQYF
TGTGCCAGCAGTGCTCAGGGGTCGGGCTCCTACGAGCAGTACTTC
>13|TRBJ2-3|-|-|TRBV5-1
CASSLKGSDTQYF
TGCGCCAGCAGCTTGAAGGGATCAGATACGCAGTATTTT
>13|TRBJ1-5|-|-|TRBV4-3
CASSQAGGQPQHF
TGCGCCAGCAGCCAAGCGGGGGGTCAGCCCCAGCATTTT
>13|TRBJ2-7|TRBD1|once|TRBV9
CASSAGQSYEQYF
TGTGCCAGCAGCGCGGGACAGTCCTACGAGCAGTACTTC